The T cell receptor (beta chain) under discussion was sequenced for a study of OX40 agonist ivuxolimab in advanced cancers. TCRdb's copy holds only in-frame clones and misses some; the assay was immunoSEQ multiplex PCR. Here the sample spans roughly 100,000 clones, 85% to 90% being singletons. CDR3 length: 14 residues. Trimming took off 2 bases at V and 3 bases at J, with 10 bases between the two ends. Germline CDR1 KGHSH, CDR2 LQKENI. Overall study results and limits: At doses 0.1 to 3.0 mg/kg, CD4+ and CD8+ clones expanded. Relative to CD4+, CD8+ T cells held more expanded clones on average.

With regard to this clone: No antigen is known for it.

This sequence was found in an adult with an advanced solid tumor such as melanoma, head and neck, liver or kidney cancer. The sequencing here drew on CD4+ or CD8+ T cells sorted from blood, taken in a trial of the OX40 agonist ivuxolimab. This chain links TRBV18 with TRBJ2-5, with a tentative D call TRBD1 (5 bases). The CDR3 region is CASSPGAGKETQYF. The CDR3 nucleotides are TGTGCCAGCTCACCAGGGGCTGGAAAAGAGACCCAGTACTTC.